This entry concerns a single TCR beta chain. Its matching antigen is unknown. The sample comes from a study of T cell repertoires in cytomegalovirus infection. The CDR3 length is 14 residues. Per the germline V gene, CDR1 is SGHTA and CDR2 is FQGTGA. V was cut by 1 base and J by 1 base, with 4 bases left in between. TCRdb re-derived calls from the reads in MiXCR, one entry per CDR3 protein. The table has 40,000 to 55,000 distinct CDR3 sequences, roughly a fifth seen once; the top ten hold around 27%. This sequence was found in a human donor in good health (CMV status not recorded). Some clones in this sample may be carry-over from other donors' samples. The chain recombines TRBV7-3 with TRBJ2-2; no firm D call. The sample consisted of CD8+ T cells from cultured PBMCs, taken from culture after CMV antigen stimulation. CDR3 sequence: CASSLRLNTGELFF. The CDR3 DNA reads as TGTGCCAGCAGCTTAAGACTGAACACCGGGGAGCTGTTTTTT. The entire variable domain, with the rest obtained from reference TRBV7-3 and TRBJ2-2, is as follows: GAGVSQTPSNKVTEKGKYVELRCDPISGHTALYWYRQSLGQGPEFLIYFQGTGAADDSGLPNDRFFAVRPEGSVSTLKIQRTERGDSAVYLCASSLRLNTGELFFGEGSRLTVL.